This T cell receptor (beta chain) stems from a study of T cell repertoires in cytomegalovirus infection. Study-level results: Ex vivo, HLA-C-restricted CMV-specific TCR beta clonotypes prevailed over the rest of the response. Pooled public TCR beta family frequency picked out CMV carriers with the relevant HLA.

This clonotype was detected ten times or more. Its antigen is not identified. Trimming cost V 0 bases and J 2 bases, with 15 bases left between them. Germline V gives CDR1 DFQATT, CDR2 SNEGSKA (reference sequence). The CDR3 is 16 residues long. TCRdb called the reads again in MiXCR, with one record for every CDR3 protein. The repertoire holds 400,000 to 550,000 distinct CDR3 sequences, with 11% as singletons. V and J are TRBV20-1 and TRBJ2-3, with no clear D. What was sequenced was PBMCs. The sequence came from a human donor in good health (CMV status not recorded). Some clones in this sample may be carry-over from other donors' samples. The DNA for the CDR3 is TGCAGTGCTAGAGATAGCTTCCTCCGCCTCACAGATACGCAGTATTTT. This codes for CSARDSFLRLTDTQYF.